This TCR beta chain was documented in a study of OX40 agonist ivuxolimab in advanced cancers. On the study more broadly: Among those enrolled, mean age was around 60 years (range about 23 to 80) and about 82% were male.

In the case of this clone: Its antigen is as yet unknown.

Germline V gene lookup returns CDR1 SGHDT and CDR2 YYEEEE. The V end lost 3 bases, the J end lost 5 bases, and 15 bases lay between the germline ends. This CDR3 spans 15 amino acids. General study results and limits: Doses of 0.1 to 3.0 mg/kg were accompanied by clonal expansion of CD4+ and CD8+ blood T cells by week 6.

The repertoire was sequenced with immunoSEQ multiplex PCR; TCRdb's copy has only in-frame clones and lacks some. Of about 46,000 clones in the sample, roughly 90% are singletons; the top ten hold over 0.5%. Sample: CD4+ or CD8+ T cells sorted from blood, taken in a trial of the OX40 agonist ivuxolimab. This clonotype originated in an adult with an advanced solid tumor such as melanoma, head and neck, liver or kidney cancer. The rearrangement uses TRBV5-6 and TRBJ2-1; D is possibly TRBD1 (6 bases). CDR3 nucleotide sequence: TGTGCCAGCAGCTGGTACGGGACAACCAACAATGAGCAGTTCTTC. Translation gives CASSWYGTTNNEQFF.